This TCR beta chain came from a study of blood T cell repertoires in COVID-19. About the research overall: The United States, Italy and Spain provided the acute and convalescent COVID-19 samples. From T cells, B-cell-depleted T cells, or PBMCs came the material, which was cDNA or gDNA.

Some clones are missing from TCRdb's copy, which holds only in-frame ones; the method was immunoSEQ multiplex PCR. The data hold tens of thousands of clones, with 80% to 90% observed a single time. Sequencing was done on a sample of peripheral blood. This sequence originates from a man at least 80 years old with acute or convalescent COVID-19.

The CDR3 is CASSLAGSGFTQYF. The DNA for the CDR3 is TGTGCCAGCAGCTTAGCAGGTAGCGGGTTTACGCAGTATTTT. J is TRBJ2-3 and V is TRBV7-2, with TRBD2 identical over 7 bases. Looked up from germline, CDR1 is SGHTA and CDR2 is FQGNSA. Germline trimming cut 0 bases from V and 8 bases from J; bases unmatched to any gene: 5. CDR3 size: 14 residues.